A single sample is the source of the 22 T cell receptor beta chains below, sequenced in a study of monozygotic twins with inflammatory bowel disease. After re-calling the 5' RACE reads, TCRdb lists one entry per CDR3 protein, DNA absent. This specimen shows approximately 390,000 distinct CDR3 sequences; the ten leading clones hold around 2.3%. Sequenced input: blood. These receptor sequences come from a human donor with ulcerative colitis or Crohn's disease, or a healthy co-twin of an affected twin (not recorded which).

The CDR3 here is CASSGTLVGELFF. The V and J genes are TRBV4-2 and TRBJ2-2; with no DNA, the TCRdb D assignment of TRBD1 cannot be verified. CDR3 length equals 13 residues. Germline V gene lookup returns CDR1 LGHNA and CDR2 YNFKEQ.

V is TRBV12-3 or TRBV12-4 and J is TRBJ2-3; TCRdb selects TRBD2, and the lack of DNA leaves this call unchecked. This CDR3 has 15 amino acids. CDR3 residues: CASSDAGGRTDTQYF.

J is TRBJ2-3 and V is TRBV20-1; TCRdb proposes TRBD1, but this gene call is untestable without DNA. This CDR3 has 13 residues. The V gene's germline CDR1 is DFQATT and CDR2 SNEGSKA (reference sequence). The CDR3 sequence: CSAKGIPTDTQYF.

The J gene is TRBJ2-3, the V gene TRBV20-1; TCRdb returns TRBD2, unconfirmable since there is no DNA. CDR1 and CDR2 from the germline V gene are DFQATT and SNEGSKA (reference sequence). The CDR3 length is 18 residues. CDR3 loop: CSAYPSWREILSTDTQYF.

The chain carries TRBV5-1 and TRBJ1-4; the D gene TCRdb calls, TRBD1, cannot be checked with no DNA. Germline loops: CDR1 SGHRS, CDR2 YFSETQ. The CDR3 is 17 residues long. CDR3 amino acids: CASSLARDRATNEKLFF. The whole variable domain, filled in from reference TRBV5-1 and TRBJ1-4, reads KAGVTQTPRYLIKTRGQQVTLSCSPISGHRSVSWYQQTPGQGLQFLFEYFSETQRNKGNFPGRFSGRQFSNSRSEMNVSTLELGDSALYLCASSLARDRATNEKLFFGSGTQLSVL.

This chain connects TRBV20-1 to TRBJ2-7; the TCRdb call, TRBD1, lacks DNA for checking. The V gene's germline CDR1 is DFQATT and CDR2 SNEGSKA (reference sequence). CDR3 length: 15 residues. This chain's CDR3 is CSASDRQGRSYEQYF.

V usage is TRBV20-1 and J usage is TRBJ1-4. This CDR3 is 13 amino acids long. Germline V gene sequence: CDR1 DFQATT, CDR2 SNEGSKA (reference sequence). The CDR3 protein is CSVLPAFGEKLFF.

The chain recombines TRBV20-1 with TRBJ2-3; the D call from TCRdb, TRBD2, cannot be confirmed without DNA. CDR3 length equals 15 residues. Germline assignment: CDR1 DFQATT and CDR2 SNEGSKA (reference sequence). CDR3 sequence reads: CSASPSSGSTDTQYF.

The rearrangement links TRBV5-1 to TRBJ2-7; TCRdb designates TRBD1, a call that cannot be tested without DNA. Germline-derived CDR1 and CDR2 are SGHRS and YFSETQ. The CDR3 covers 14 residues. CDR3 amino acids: CASSQRAPSYEQYF.

The CDR3 spells CASSLRPGELFF. The rearrangement uses TRBV27 and TRBJ2-2. CDR3 length: 12 amino acids. CDR1 MNHEY and CDR2 SMNVEV come from the germline V gene (reference sequence).

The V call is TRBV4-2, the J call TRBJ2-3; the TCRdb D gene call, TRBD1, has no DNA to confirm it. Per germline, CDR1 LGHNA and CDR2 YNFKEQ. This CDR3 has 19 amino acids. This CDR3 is CASSQDGAGTGGYRDTQYF.

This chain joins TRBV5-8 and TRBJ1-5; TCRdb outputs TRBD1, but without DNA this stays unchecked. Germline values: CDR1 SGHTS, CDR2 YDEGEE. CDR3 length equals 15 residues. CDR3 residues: CASSYRGAAKGTQHF.

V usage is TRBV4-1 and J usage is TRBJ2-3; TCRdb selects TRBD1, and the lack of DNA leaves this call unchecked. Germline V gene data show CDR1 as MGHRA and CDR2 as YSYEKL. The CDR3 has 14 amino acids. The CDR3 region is CASSQFPGTDTQYF.

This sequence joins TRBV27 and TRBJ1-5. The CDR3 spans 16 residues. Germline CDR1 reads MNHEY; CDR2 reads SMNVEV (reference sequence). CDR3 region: CASSQLDGYSNQPQHF.

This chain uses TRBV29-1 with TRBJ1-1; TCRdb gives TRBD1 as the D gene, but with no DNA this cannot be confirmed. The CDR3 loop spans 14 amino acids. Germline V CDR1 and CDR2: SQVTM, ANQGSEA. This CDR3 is CSAEIGTAGTEAFF.

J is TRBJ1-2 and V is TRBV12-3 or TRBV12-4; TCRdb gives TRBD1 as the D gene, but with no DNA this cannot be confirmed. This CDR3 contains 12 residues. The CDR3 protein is CASSQTGYGYTF.

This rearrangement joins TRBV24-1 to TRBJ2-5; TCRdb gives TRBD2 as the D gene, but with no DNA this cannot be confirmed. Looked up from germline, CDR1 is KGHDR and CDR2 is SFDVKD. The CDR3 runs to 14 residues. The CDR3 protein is CATSEGWEKETQYF.

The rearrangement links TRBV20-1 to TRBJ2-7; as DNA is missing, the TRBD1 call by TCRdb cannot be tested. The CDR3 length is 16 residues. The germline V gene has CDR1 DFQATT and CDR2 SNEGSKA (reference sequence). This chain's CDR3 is CSAPGRGRGLTYEQYF.

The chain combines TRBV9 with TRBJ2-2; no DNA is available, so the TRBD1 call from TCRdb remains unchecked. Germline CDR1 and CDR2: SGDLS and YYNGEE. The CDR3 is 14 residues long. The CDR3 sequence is CASSRTANTGELFF.

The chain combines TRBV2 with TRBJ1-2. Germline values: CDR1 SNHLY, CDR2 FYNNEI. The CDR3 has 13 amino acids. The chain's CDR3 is CASSESRPYGYTF.

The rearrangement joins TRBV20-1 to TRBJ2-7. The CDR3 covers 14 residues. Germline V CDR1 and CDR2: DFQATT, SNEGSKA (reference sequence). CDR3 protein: CSVYYGLRSYEQYF.

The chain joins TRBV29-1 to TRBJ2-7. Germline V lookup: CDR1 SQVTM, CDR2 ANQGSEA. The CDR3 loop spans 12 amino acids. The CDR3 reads CSVKAGPYEQYF.